This T cell receptor beta chain derives from a study of immune evolution from preneoplasia to lung adenocarcinoma. Generated by immunoSEQ multiplex PCR, the TCRdb table keeps only in-frame clones and is missing some. The sample carries 9,000 to 13,000 clones, around 82% recorded once. Macro-dissection enriched premalignant or tumor cells before nucleic acid extraction. The J segment lost 8 bases and the V segment lost 3 bases, leaving 4 bases of the junction unmatched. This CDR3 region has 14 residues. CDR1 and CDR2 from the germline V gene are SGHAT and FQNNGV. Sequencing was done on a sample of FFPE minimally invasive lung adenocarcinoma tissue. This rearrangement joins TRBV11-2 to TRBJ1-4; 9 nucleotides match TRBD1. The sequence was obtained from a person between 65 and 79 years old with lung adenocarcinoma. The CDR3 loop is CASSLGTGKEKLFF. DNA for the CDR3: TGTGCCAGCAGCTTGGGGACAGGGAAGGAAAAACTGTTTTTT.